This entry is about one T cell receptor beta chain. This record belongs to a study of early T cells in non-severe SARS-CoV-2 infection. Study summary: Whole-blood bulk RNA, unsorted, was sequenced, and chains were unpaired.

CDR1 and CDR2 (germline): MDHEN, SYDVKM. The CDR3 consists of 15 residues. Trimming removed 6 bases from V and 7 bases from J; junction bases left unmatched: 12. Researchers tagged individual cDNA molecules with unique molecular identifiers. From the 5' RACE reads, TCRdb called clonotypes with MiXCR, one entry per CDR3 protein. Of tens of thousands of distinct CDR3 sequences listed, roughly 9.5% were seen once; the top ten hold 5.9%. This TCR came from an adult who was a healthcare worker with PCR-confirmed SARS-CoV-2 infection or an uninfected control (not recorded which). This chain uses TRBV28 with TRBJ2-3; 8 nucleotides align to TRBD2. The sequenced sample consisted of whole blood. CDR3: CASSDTSGIGNTQYF. CDR3 coding DNA: TGTGCCAGCAGCGATACTAGCGGAATCGGGAATACGCAGTATTTT.